A selection of T cell receptor beta chains follows, all from one sample in a study of T cells after yellow fever vaccination. TCRdb re-derived calls from the 5' RACE reads in MiXCR, one entry per CDR3 protein. Of 300,000 or so distinct CDR3 sequences in the sample, 6.8% are singletons; the top ten hold roughly a sixth. The sequences come from PBMCs, collected more than 40 days after the first yellow fever vaccination. The receptors derive from a man younger than 35 who received the YFV17D yellow fever vaccine. Both conserved end residues are part of each CDR3. A D gene is named only where the DNA matches it firmly. Clone size, where shown, is once, few, many, or a class for clones that have expanded.

J	V	size	D	DNA	CDR3
TRBJ1-1	TRBV14	few	TRBD1	TGTGCCAGCAGCCAGCCTCTTAACAGGGGTCGCACTGAAGCTTTCTTT	CASSQPLNRGRTEAFF
TRBJ2-1	TRBV29-1	many	TRBD2	TGCAGCGTTGATGGGTCTAGCGGTGTTAGTTACAATGAGCAGTTCTTC	CSVDGSSGVSYNEQFF
TRBJ2-5	TRBV3-1	few	.	TGTGCCAGCAGCCAAGATCGGGCAGACCAAGAGACCCAGTACTTC	CASSQDRADQETQYF
TRBJ1-4	TRBV27	.	TRBD1	TGTGCCAGCAGTAACAGGGGGCGAATCGGTGAAAAACTGTTTTTT	CASSNRGRIGEKLFF
TRBJ2-5	TRBV5-6	.	.	TGTGCCAGCAGCTCTGCTGCCGCGGGCAGGAAGACCCAGTACTTC	CASSSAAAGRKTQYF
TRBJ2-7	TRBV12-3/TRBV12-4	few	TRBD1	TGTGCCAGCAGTTTATTGATCAGACAGGGGGCCTACGAGCAGTACTTC	CASSLLIRQGAYEQYF
TRBJ1-5	TRBV6-1	.	.	TGTGCCAGCAGTGAAGCGGGGGGCAATCAGCCCCAGCATTTT	CASSEAGGNQPQHF
TRBJ2-1	TRBV12-3/TRBV12-4	.	.	TGTGCCAGCACCCGAAGCCTAGTCTCGAATGAGCAGTTCTTC	CASTRSLVSNEQFF
TRBJ1-1	TRBV5-4	few	TRBD1	TGTGCCAGCAGCCCGATGGACAGGAATATAGAAGCTTTCTTT	CASSPMDRNIEAFF
TRBJ2-3	TRBV5-1	many	TRBD1	TGCGCCAGCAGCTTTCACGGACAGGGGCAGGATACGCAGTATTTT	CASSFHGQGQDTQYF
TRBJ2-1	TRBV20-1	.	.	TGCAGTGCTAGAGAGGCCCCGGCCTACAATGAGCAGTTCTTC	CSAREAPAYNEQFF
TRBJ1-1	TRBV4-1	few	.	TGCGCCAGCAGCCAAGAATTTGGGGGGCTTTATGGAGCTTTCTTT	CASSQEFGGLYGAFF
TRBJ2-7	TRBV7-3	.	.	TGTGCCAGCAGCTCGACAGGTCTCTCCTACGAGCAGTACTTC	CASSSTGLSYEQYF
TRBJ2-1	TRBV7-3	.	TRBD2	TGTGCCAGCAGCTTACGTGCGGGGGGGAGGCATGAGCAGTTCTTC	CASSLRAGGRHEQFF
TRBJ2-5	TRBV5-1	.	.	TGCGCCAGCAGCTTGGGAGGACGGACACAAGAGACCCAGTACTTC	CASSLGGRTQETQYF
TRBJ1-4	TRBV29-1	many	.	TGCAGCGCCCTCGCAGGGGATGAAAAACTGTTTTTT	CSALAGDEKLFF
TRBJ2-7	TRBV12-3/TRBV12-4	.	.	TGTGCCAGCAGCCCCGGGGCTCGCTCCTACGAGCAGTACTTC	CASSPGARSYEQYF
TRBJ2-1	TRBV7-2	many	.	TGTGCCAGCAGCTTAGCTTTGGGCTATGAGCAGTTCTTC	CASSLALGYEQFF
TRBJ2-1	TRBV9	.	.	TGTGCCAGCAGCGTAGTAAAGCCTAGCTCCTACAATGAGCAGTTCTTC	CASSVVKPSSYNEQFF
TRBJ2-2	TRBV2	few	.	TGTGCCAGCAGGGCAGAACCGAACACCGGGGAGCTGTTTTTT	CASRAEPNTGELFF
TRBJ1-5	TRBV12-3/TRBV12-4	few	.	TGTGCCAGCAGTTTAGGGAGTACTCAGCCCCAGCATTTT	CASSLGSTQPQHF
TRBJ1-1	TRBV7-9	few	TRBD1	TGTGCCAGCAGGGGGGACAGGTTGAACACTGAAGCTTTCTTT	CASRGDRLNTEAFF
TRBJ2-5	TRBV6-2/TRBV6-3	few	.	TGTGCCAGCAGTTACTCGAGATCACGGTCACAAGAGACCCAGTACTTC	CASSYSRSRSQETQYF
TRBJ2-1	TRBV6-6	few	.	TGTGCCAGCAGCCCACGGGGAAAAGGGGAGCAGTTCTTC	CASSPRGKGEQFF
TRBJ2-1	TRBV18	.	.	TGTGCCAGCTCACCGGGGGGCGGGGATGAGCAGTTCTTC	CASSPGGGDEQFF
TRBJ2-1	TRBV5-4	.	TRBD1	TGTGCCAGCAGCCGGTCCGCAGGGGGCGGCGATGAGCAGTTCTTC	CASSRSAGGGDEQFF
TRBJ2-2	TRBV5-1	few	.	TGCGCCAGCACCTCCCCGGCAGGTCCCGGGGAGCTGTTTTTT	CASTSPAGPGELFF
TRBJ2-3	TRBV4-3	few	TRBD1	TGCGCCAGCAGCCAAGATCGGACAGGGGGCGCGGATACGCAGTATTTT	CASSQDRTGGADTQYF
TRBJ1-2	TRBV7-2	many	.	TGTGCCAGCAGCTTAGATGCGGGATTCGGCTATGGCTACACCTTC	CASSLDAGFGYGYTF
TRBJ1-2	TRBV5-1	.	TRBD1	TGCGCCAGCAGCGGACAGGGGAAAGATGGCTACACCTTC	CASSGQGKDGYTF
TRBJ2-4	TRBV7-9	many	TRBD2	TGTGCCAGCAGCACGGGGACTAGCGGAGTAGCCAAAAACATTCAGTACTTC	CASSTGTSGVAKNIQYF
TRBJ2-1	TRBV7-2	many	TRBD2	TGTGCCAGCAGCTTAGCAAGCGGGGCCTCCTACAATGAGCAGTTCTTC	CASSLASGASYNEQFF
TRBJ2-5	TRBV11-2	few	TRBD2	TGTGCCAGCAGCAAGTCAACTAGCGGGGGGCTGGAGACCCAGTACTTC	CASSKSTSGGLETQYF
TRBJ1-5	TRBV10-3	.	TRBD1	TGTGCCATCAGTGAAACGACAGGGGGCCCGGATCAGCCCCAGCATTTT	CAISETTGGPDQPQHF
TRBJ1-4	TRBV3-1	many	.	TGTGCCAGCAGTACCGCAACTAATGAAAAACTGTTTTTT	CASSTATNEKLFF
TRBJ2-5	TRBV12-3/TRBV12-4	.	TRBD1	TGTGCCAGCAGTATGGGACAGGGGGCCCGAGAGACCCAGTACTTC	CASSMGQGARETQYF
TRBJ2-5	TRBV4-3	few	.	TGCGCCAGCAGCCCCGGGACCGGGTACCAAGAGACCCAGTACTTC	CASSPGTGYQETQYF
TRBJ1-5	TRBV29-1	.	TRBD1	TGCAGCGTTGGGCAGGGGGAAGGAAAGCCCCAGCATTTT	CSVGQGEGKPQHF
TRBJ2-7	TRBV10-1	few	.	TGCGCCAGCAGTGAGACTAGACAGGAGCAGTACTTC	CASSETRQEQYF
TRBJ1-2	TRBV7-9	few	.	TGTGCCAGCACTTTTCTGGGGAATTTGTACTACACCTTC	CASTFLGNLYYTF
TRBJ2-5	TRBV5-1	many	.	TGCGCCAGCAGCTTCGGTCAAAGAGAGACCCAGTACTTC	CASSFGQRETQYF
TRBJ2-7	TRBV5-6	.	.	TGTGCCAGCAGCTTGGCCAGTGAGGGTAGGGCAACCTACGAGCAGTACTTC	CASSLASEGRATYEQYF
TRBJ2-1	TRBV7-7	many	.	TGTGCCAGCAGCTTATGGCCGGGGGCTGACAATGAGCAGTTCTTC	CASSLWPGADNEQFF
TRBJ2-3	TRBV12-3/TRBV12-4	few	TRBD1	TGTGCCAGCAGTACGAACGCCGGGACAGCTTTGAATACGCAGTATTTT	CASSTNAGTALNTQYF
TRBJ1-1	TRBV5-1	many	TRBD1	TGCGCCAGCAGCTGGGAACAGGGGCTGAAGGCTGAAGCTTTCTTT	CASSWEQGLKAEAFF
TRBJ2-5	TRBV5-4	.	.	TGTGCCAGCAGCTTATCTACAGCCCCCCAAGAGACCCAGTACTTC	CASSLSTAPQETQYF
TRBJ2-5	TRBV7-3	many	.	TGTGCCAGCAGCTTAAAGGGGGGCCGATGGGAGACCCAGTACTTC	CASSLKGGRWETQYF
TRBJ1-1	TRBV4-1	few	.	TGCGCCAGCAGCCCCCTCACAGGTGCTAGTGCTTTCTTT	CASSPLTGASAFF
TRBJ2-1	TRBV11-2	.	TRBD2	TGTGCCAGCAGCGGCCCGGGGGGGCCGTTCTTC	CASSGPGGPFF
TRBJ1-1	TRBV5-6	few	.	TGTGCCAGCAGTCCAACTCACTCACGATCGAACACTGAAGCTTTCTTT	CASSPTHSRSNTEAFF
TRBJ2-7	TRBV11-2	.	.	TGTGCCAGCAGCTTAGTCAGGGGAAGGGCCTACGAGCATTACTTC	CASSLVRGRAYEHYF
TRBJ1-2	TRBV27	few	TRBD1	TGTGCCAGCAGCTTGGAGGGGGCCCCCCTCTATGGCTACACCTTC	CASSLEGAPLYGYTF
TRBJ2-5	TRBV7-2	many	.	TGTGCCAGCAGCTTAGCGAGAGGACGGTGGGGGGGCAGAGAGACCCAGTACTTC	CASSLARGRWGGRETQYF
TRBJ2-3	TRBV5-6	.	TRBD2	TGTGCCAGCACCTTTAACGGGGGGGCCTCGGGAGATACGCAGTATTTT	CASTFNGGASGDTQYF
TRBJ2-7	TRBV7-2	few	.	TGTGCCAGCAGCCCTGACAGAAACCGCTACGAGCAGTACTTC	CASSPDRNRYEQYF